Below are 8 T cell receptor beta chains sequenced from a single sample in a study of blood T cell repertoires in COVID-19. Produced via immunoSEQ multiplex PCR; TCRdb's table is partial and in-frame only. The sample holds around 50,000 clones; over 80% are singletons and the top ten take approximately 5.3%. Sequenced sample: peripheral blood. All receptors derive from a human donor in a cohort sampled during active COVID-19.

The rearrangement joins TRBV5-1 to TRBJ2-1; D call uncertain. The CDR3 covers 12 residues. Trimming took off 4 bases at V and 7 bases at J, with 9 bases between the two ends. Germline V lookup: CDR1 SGHRS, CDR2 YFSETQ. CDR3 DNA: TGCGCCAGCAGCCTACAGTGGAATGAGCAGTTCTTC. This gives the protein CASSLQWNEQFF.

This clone has just one count. The chain joins TRBV6-5 to TRBJ1-1; weak D call: TRBD1 (6 bases). Trimming shortened V by 6 bases and J by 1 base, and 12 bases separated the two germline ends. Germline V gene data show CDR1 as MNHEY and CDR2 as SVGAGI. This CDR3 has 14 residues. CDR3 in DNA: TGTGCCAGCAGACCCGGACAGACGAACACTGAAGCTTTCTTT. This translates into CASRPGQTNTEAFF.

The rearrangement links TRBV9 to TRBJ1-2, with TRBD1 matching over 9 bases. J was trimmed by 5 bases and V by 2 bases; bases with no gene match: 10. The CDR3 totals 16 residues. Germline V CDR1 and CDR2: SGDLS, YYNGEE. The CDR3 spells CASSVPRDRETYGYTF. For the CDR3, the DNA is TGTGCCAGCAGCGTTCCCCGGGACAGGGAGACTTATGGCTACACCTTC.

The chain combines TRBV5-4 with TRBJ2-3; TRBD2 matches 14 bases. V dropped 2 bases and J dropped 4; count of bases not matched to a gene: 9. CDR1 is SGHNT and CDR2 is YYREEE in the germline V gene (reference sequence). CDR3 length equals 18 residues. CDR3 sequence: CASSLGLAGGGGADTQYF. CDR3 coding DNA: TGTGCCAGCAGCTTAGGACTAGCGGGGGGCGGGGGTGCAGATACGCAGTATTTT.

The chain carries TRBV28 and TRBJ1-2, with 10 positions matching TRBD1. The CDR3 runs to 15 residues. Germline V gives CDR1 MDHEN, CDR2 SYDVKM. V trimming: 5 bases; J trimming: 2 bases; junction bases outside the gene matches: 5. The CDR3 DNA follows: TGTGCCAGCAGTCCAGGGACAGGGGCCAACTATGGCTACACCTTC. Translation gives CASSPGTGANYGYTF.

In its sample, this clone was seen a few times. The rearrangement uses TRBV27 and TRBJ1-2, with 8 bases matching TRBD1. The CDR3 is 13 residues long. Germline values: CDR1 MNHEY, CDR2 SMNVEV (reference sequence). After removal of 3 bases from V and 6 bases from J, the junction contained 3 bases not matched to a gene. The CDR3 region has the DNA TGTGCCAGCAGTTTTTCAGGGGGCGATGGCTACACCTTC. Translation: CASSFSGGDGYTF.

The gene calls are TRBV19 and TRBJ1-5; possibly TRBD1 for D (5 bases). The CDR3 has 12 amino acids. Trimming took off 8 bases at V and 5 bases at J, with 10 bases between the two ends. Germline CDR1 and CDR2: LNHDA and SQIVND (reference sequence). CDR3 protein: CASGLGHQPQHF. The DNA for the CDR3 is TGTGCCAGTGGCTTGGGGCATCAGCCCCAGCATTTT.

This chain joins TRBV4-1 and TRBJ1-6; D is unresolved. This CDR3 region has 17 residues. Between the trimmed V and J ends, which lost 0 bases and 0 bases, there was a span of 9 bases. Germline CDR1 is MGHRA and CDR2 is YSYEKL. CDR3 amino acids: CASSQDHRSSYNSPLHF. In DNA form, the CDR3 reads TGCGCCAGCAGCCAAGATCACCGGAGCTCCTATAATTCACCCCTCCACTTT.